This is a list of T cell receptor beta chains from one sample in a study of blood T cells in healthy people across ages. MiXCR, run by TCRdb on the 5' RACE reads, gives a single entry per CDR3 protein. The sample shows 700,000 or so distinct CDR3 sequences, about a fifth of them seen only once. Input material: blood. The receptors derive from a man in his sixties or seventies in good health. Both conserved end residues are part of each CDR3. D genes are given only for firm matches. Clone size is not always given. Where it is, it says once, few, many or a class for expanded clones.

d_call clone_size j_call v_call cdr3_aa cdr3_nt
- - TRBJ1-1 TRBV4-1 CASSQDLTRRAEAFF TGCGCCAGCAGCCAAGATTTAACCAGGCGGGCTGAAGCTTTCTTT
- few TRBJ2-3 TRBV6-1 CASSDVAASTDTQYF TGTGCCAGCAGTGACGTAGCGGCGAGCACAGATACGCAGTATTTT
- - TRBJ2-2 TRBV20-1 CSARLRAGELFF TGCAGTGCTAGACTGAGGGCCGGGGAGCTGTTTTTT
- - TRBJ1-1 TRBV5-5 CASSWGALMNTEAFF TGTGCCAGCAGTTGGGGGGCCCTAATGAACACTGAAGCTTTCTTT
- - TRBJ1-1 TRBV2 CASSVSGGEAFF TGTGCCAGCAGTGTCAGTGGAGGTGAAGCTTTCTTT
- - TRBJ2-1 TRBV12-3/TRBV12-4 CASRTGVNNEQFF TGTGCCAGCCGCACCGGGGTGAACAATGAGCAGTTCTTC
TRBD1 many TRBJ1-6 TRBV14 CASSQGQGGSPLHF TGTGCCAGCAGCCAAGGACAGGGAGGTTCACCCCTCCACTTT
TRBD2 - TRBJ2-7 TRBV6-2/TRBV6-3 CASNTLAGLSYEQYF TGTGCCAGCAATACCTTAGCGGGACTCTCCTACGAGCAGTACTTC
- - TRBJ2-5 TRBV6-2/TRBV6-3 CASSYSPENLETQYF TGTGCCAGCAGTTACTCGCCGGAGAACCTAGAGACCCAGTACTTC
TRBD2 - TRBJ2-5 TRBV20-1 CSASEGGAGDFRETQYF TGCAGTGCTAGTGAGGGAGGGGCGGGGGACTTTCGAGAGACCCAGTACTTC
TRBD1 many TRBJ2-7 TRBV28 CASTTGQGSYEQYF TGTGCCAGCACTACCGGACAGGGCTCCTACGAGCAGTACTTC
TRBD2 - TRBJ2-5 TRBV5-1 CASSAGLANSLETQYF TGCGCCAGCAGCGCGGGACTAGCGAACTCCTTGGAGACCCAGTACTTC
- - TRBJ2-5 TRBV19 CASSWRVQETQYF TGTGCCAGTAGTTGGCGTGTGCAAGAGACCCAGTACTTC
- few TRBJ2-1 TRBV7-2 CASARGSYNEQFF TGTGCCAGCGCGCGGGGTTCCTACAATGAGCAGTTCTTC
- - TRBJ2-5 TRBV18 CASSPSRQETQYF TGTGCCAGCAGCCCCTCCCGGCAAGAGACCCAGTACTTC
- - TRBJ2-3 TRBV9 CASSGTRLALTDTQYF TGTGCCAGCAGCGGCACCCGCCTAGCGCTCACAGATACGCAGTATTTT
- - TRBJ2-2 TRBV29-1 CSVVINTGELFF TGCAGCGTTGTCATCAACACCGGGGAGCTGTTTTTT
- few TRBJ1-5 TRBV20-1 CSAGRQAVNQPQHF TGCAGTGCGGGAAGACAGGCGGTCAATCAGCCCCAGCATTTT
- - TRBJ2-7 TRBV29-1 CSVEDRETYEQYF TGCAGCGTTGAAGATCGGGAGACCTACGAGCAGTACTTC
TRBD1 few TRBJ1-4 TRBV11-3 CASSQEGQGYEKLFF TGTGCCAGCAGCCAAGAAGGACAGGGCTATGAAAAACTGTTTTTT
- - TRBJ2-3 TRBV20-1 CSVIASSGTDTQYF TGCAGTGTAATAGCCTCTAGCGGCACAGATACGCAGTATTTT
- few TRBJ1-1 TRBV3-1 CASSQVTGFSEAFF TGTGCCAGCAGCCAAGTCACAGGATTCTCTGAAGCTTTCTTT
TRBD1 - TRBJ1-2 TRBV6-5 CASRLTGGQGYTF TGTGCCAGCAGACTTACAGGGGGTCAAGGCTACACCTTC
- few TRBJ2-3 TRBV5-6 CASSPGWTASTDTQYF TGTGCCAGCAGCCCCGGGTGGACCGCTAGCACAGATACGCAGTATTTT
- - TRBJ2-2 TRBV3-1 CASSQVRSTGELFF TGTGCCAGCAGCCAGGTCAGGAGCACCGGGGAGCTGTTTTTT
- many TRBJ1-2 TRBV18 CASSPPGMAEGYTF TGTGCCAGCTCACCACCGGGCATGGCGGAAGGCTACACCTTC
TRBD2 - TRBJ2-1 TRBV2 CASSEGTSGFREQFF TGTGCCAGCAGTGAGGGGACTAGCGGCTTTCGGGAGCAGTTCTTC
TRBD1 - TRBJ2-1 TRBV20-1 CSARPPGQGWNEQFF TGCAGTGCTAGGCCTCCGGGACAGGGGTGGAATGAGCAGTTCTTC
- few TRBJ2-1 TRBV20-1 CSARDLGPGAYNEQFF TGCAGTGCTAGAGATTTAGGACCCGGGGCCTACAATGAGCAGTTCTTC
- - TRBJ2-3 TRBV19 CASSIVPDTQYF TGTGCCAGTAGTATAGTACCGGATACGCAGTATTTT
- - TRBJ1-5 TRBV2 CASSESDDRNQPQHF TGTGCCAGCAGTGAATCGGACGACCGCAATCAGCCCCAGCATTTT
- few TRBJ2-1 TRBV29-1 CSVVRGPYNEQFF TGCAGCGTTGTAAGAGGACCTTACAATGAGCAGTTCTTC
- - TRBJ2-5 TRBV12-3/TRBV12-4 CASSSGQLGETQYF TGTGCCAGCAGTTCAGGACAGTTGGGGGAGACCCAGTACTTC
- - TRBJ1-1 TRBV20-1 CSARRMGRNTEAFF TGCAGTGCTAGAAGGATGGGGCGTAACACTGAAGCTTTCTTT
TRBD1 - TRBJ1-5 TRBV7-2 CASSPWTGGARGNQPQHF TGTGCCAGCAGCCCTTGGACAGGGGGCGCAAGAGGCAATCAGCCCCAGCATTTT
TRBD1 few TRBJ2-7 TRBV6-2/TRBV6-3 CASSYRGTGGSYEQYF TGTGCCAGCAGTTACAGAGGGACAGGGGGCTCCTACGAGCAGTACTTC
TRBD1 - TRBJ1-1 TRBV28 CASSSSDRDTEAFF TGTGCCAGCAGTTCCTCGGACAGGGACACTGAAGCTTTCTTT
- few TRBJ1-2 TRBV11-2 CASSLVRENYGYTF TGTGCCAGCAGCTTAGTCAGGGAGAACTATGGCTACACCTTC
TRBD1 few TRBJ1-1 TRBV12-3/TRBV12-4 CASSLQGAGAFF TGTGCCAGCAGTTTACAGGGGGCGGGAGCTTTCTTT